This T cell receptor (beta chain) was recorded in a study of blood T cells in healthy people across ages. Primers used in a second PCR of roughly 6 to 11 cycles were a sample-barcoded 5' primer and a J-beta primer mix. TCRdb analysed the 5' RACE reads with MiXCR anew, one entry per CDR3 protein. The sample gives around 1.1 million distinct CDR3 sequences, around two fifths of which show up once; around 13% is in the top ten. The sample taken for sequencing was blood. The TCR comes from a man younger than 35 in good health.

This chain's CDR3 is CASSLGQGSMVWGYTF. The DNA for the CDR3 is TGTGCCAGCAGTTTAGGGCAGGGAAGTATGGTGTGGGGCTACACCTTC. This chain connects TRBV12-3 or TRBV12-4 to TRBJ1-2; D is possibly TRBD1 (5 bases). The V end lost 1 base, the J end lost 8 bases, and 20 bases lay between the germline ends. The CDR3 loop spans 16 amino acids.